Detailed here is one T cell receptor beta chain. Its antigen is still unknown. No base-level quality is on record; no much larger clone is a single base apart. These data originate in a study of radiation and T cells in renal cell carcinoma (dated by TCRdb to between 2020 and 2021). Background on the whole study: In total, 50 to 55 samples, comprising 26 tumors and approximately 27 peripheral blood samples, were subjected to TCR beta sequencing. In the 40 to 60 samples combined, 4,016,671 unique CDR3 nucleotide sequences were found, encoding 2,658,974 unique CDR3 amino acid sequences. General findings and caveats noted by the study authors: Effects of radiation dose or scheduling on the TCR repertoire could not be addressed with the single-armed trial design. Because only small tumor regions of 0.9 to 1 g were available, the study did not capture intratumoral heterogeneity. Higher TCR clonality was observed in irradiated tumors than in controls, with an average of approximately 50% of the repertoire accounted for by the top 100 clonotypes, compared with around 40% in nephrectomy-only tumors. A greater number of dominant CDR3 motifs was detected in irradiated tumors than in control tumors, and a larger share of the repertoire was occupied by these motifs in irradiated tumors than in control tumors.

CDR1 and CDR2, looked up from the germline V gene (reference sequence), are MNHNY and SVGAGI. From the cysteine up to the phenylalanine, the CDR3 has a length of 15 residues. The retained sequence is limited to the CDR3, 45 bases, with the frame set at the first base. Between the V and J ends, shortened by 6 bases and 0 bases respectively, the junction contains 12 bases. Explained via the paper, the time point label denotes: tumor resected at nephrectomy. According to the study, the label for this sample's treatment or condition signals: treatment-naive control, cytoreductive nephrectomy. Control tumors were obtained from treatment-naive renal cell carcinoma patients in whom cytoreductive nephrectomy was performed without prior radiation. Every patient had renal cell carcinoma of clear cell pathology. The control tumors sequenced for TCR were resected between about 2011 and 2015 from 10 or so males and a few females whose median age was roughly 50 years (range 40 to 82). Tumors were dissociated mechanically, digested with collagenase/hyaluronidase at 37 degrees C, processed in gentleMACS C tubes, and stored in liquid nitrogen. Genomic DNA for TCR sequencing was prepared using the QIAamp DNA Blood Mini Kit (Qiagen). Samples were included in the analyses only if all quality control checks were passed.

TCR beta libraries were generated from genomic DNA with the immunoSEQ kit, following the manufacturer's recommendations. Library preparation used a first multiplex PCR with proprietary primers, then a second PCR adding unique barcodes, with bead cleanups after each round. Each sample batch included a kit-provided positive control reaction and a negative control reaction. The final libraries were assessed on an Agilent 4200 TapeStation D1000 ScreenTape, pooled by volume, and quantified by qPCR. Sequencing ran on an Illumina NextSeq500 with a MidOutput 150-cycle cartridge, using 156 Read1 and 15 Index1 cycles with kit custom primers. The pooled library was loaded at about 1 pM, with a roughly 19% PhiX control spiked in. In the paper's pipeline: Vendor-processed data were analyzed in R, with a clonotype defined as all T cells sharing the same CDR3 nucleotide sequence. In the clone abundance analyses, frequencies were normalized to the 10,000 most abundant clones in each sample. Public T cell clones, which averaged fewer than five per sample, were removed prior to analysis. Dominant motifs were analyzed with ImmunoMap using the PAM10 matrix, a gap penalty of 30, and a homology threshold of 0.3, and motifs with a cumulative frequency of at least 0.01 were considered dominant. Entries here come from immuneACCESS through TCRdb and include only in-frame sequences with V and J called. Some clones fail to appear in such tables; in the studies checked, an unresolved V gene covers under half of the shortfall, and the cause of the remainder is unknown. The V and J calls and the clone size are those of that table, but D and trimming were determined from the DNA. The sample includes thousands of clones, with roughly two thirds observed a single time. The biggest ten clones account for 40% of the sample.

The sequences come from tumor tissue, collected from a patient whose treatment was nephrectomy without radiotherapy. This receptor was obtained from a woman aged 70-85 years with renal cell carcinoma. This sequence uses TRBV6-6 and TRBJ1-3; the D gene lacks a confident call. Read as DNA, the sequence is TGTGCCAGCAGGCTCCGGGATAGCTCTGGAAACACCATATATTTT. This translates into CASRLRDSSGNTIYF.